A selection of T cell receptor beta chains follows, all from one sample in a study of monozygotic twins with inflammatory bowel disease. TCRdb re-called the 5' RACE reads; every CDR3 protein appears as one record, without DNA. The sample has about 300,000 distinct CDR3 sequences; the top ten hold roughly 5.8%. The source material was blood. The receptors come from a human donor with ulcerative colitis or Crohn's disease, or a healthy co-twin of an affected twin (not recorded which). CDR3s include the opening cysteine and the closing phenylalanine or tryptophan.

CDR3aa: CASRSDRGSTYEQYF
j_gene: TRBJ2-7
v_gene: TRBV5-1

CDR3aa: CASSQEVASSYEQYF
j_gene: TRBJ2-7
v_gene: TRBV14

CDR3aa: CASSSDSSNYGYTF
j_gene: TRBJ1-2
v_gene: TRBV2

CDR3aa: CASSFRGPEKLFF
j_gene: TRBJ1-4
v_gene: TRBV5-1

CDR3aa: CASIPDLIYNEQFF
j_gene: TRBJ2-1
v_gene: TRBV7-2

CDR3aa: CASSFTGGTETQYF
j_gene: TRBJ2-5
v_gene: TRBV5-1

CDR3aa: CATSSALAPGLAGLTQYF
j_gene: TRBJ2-3
v_gene: TRBV15

CDR3aa: CATSDRKPGTKETQYF
j_gene: TRBJ2-5
v_gene: TRBV24-1

CDR3aa: CASSSIRYYEQYF
j_gene: TRBJ2-7
v_gene: TRBV28

CDR3aa: CASSLVRDRVNEQYF
j_gene: TRBJ2-7
v_gene: TRBV7-2

CDR3aa: CASSLDGTGAPSYEQYF
j_gene: TRBJ2-7
v_gene: TRBV5-1

CDR3aa: CASSPVTSGLETQYF
j_gene: TRBJ2-5
v_gene: TRBV3-1